The 28 T cell receptor beta chains presented below share a single source sample, sequenced in a study of cytomegalovirus exposure and HLA in healthy donors. PCR used 60 Vbeta primers and 13 Jbeta primers. TCRdb's table, derived via immunoSEQ multiplex PCR, lists solely in-frame clones and lacks some. The sample contains about 180,000 clones, 65% to 85% of which appear only once. The sample was PBMCs. All receptors derive from a girl aged 10-17 years in good health and CMV-seropositive.

This chain links TRBV29-1 with TRBJ2-5; 9 bases match TRBD2. Germline assignment: CDR1 SQVTM and CDR2 ANQGSEA. This CDR3 has 16 amino acids. The V and J ends lost 3 bases and 4 bases, in that order; junction bases with no gene match: 12. DNA for the CDR3: TGCAGCGTTGATCCAGCGGGAGGTACGGGCGGAGAGACCCAGTACTTC. Protein sequence: CSVDPAGGTGGETQYF. Using reference TRBV29-1 and TRBJ2-5 for the parts outside the CDR3, the full variable domain is SAVISQKPSRDICQRGTSLTIQCQVDSQVTMMFWYRQQPGQSLTLIATANQGSEATYESGFVIDKFPISRPNLTFSTLTVSNMSPEDSSIYLCSVDPAGGTGGETQYFGPGTRLLVL.

Only one count was recorded for this clone. The chain combines TRBV10-3 with TRBJ2-7, with TRBD2 matching 11 bases. Germline V lookup: CDR1 ENHRY, CDR2 SYGVKD. Trimming cost V 10 bases and J 4 bases; bases outside gene matches: 9. The length of the CDR3 is 14 residues. The DNA for the CDR3 is TGTGCCACGGCGGGGGCTAGCGGGAGGTACGAGCAGTACTTC. Translation gives CATAGASGRYEQYF.

This clone was seen only a few times. The V and J genes are TRBV19 and TRBJ1-2; perhaps TRBD1 as D (5 bases). CDR3 length equals 14 residues. CDR1 and CDR2 from the germline V gene are LNHDA and SQIVND (reference sequence). The ends were cut back, 5 bases at V and 0 bases at J, with 10 bases in the middle. The CDR3 region has the DNA TGTGCCAGTAGTCAGACAGCTCCTAACTATGGCTACACCTTC. Translated: CASSQTAPNYGYTF.

The V gene is TRBV11-2, the J gene TRBJ2-7, with D tentatively TRBD2 (5 bases). V dropped 1 base and J dropped 3 bases, with 13 bases sitting between them. Germline V gene sequence: CDR1 SGHAT, CDR2 FQNNGV. This CDR3 is built from 15 residues. CDR3 DNA sequence: TGTGCCAGCAGCTTAGCCCCGTTCGGGGTCTACGAGCAGTACTTC. Translation gives CASSLAPFGVYEQYF.

The chain uses TRBV7-2 and TRBJ1-5; D uncertain. Trimming stripped 4 bases from V and 9 bases from J, with 13 bases between. Per germline, CDR1 SGHTA and CDR2 FQGNSA. The CDR3 runs 13 residues. CDR3 in amino acids: CASSSREGGPQHF. CDR3 DNA sequence: TGTGCCAGCAGCTCCCGGGAGGGTGGGCCCCAGCATTTT.

V is TRBV4-1 and J is TRBJ2-7; a possible D gene is TRBD2 (5 bases). Germline V gene lookup returns CDR1 MGHRA and CDR2 YSYEKL. The CDR3 contains 13 residues. The ends were cut back, 5 bases at V and 4 bases at J, with 12 bases in the middle. CDR3 sequence: CASSYRSAYEQYF. Written as DNA, the CDR3 is TGCGCCAGCAGCTATCGTAGCGCTTACGAGCAGTACTTC.

V usage is TRBV6-1 and J usage is TRBJ2-7, with 9 bases fitting TRBD1. CDR1 is MNHNS and CDR2 is SASEGT in the germline V gene. The J segment lost 4 bases and the V segment lost 7 bases, leaving 5 bases of the junction unmatched. The CDR3 has 13 residues. The CDR3: CASKSTGGYEQYF. Written as DNA, the CDR3 is TGTGCCAGCAAGTCGACAGGGGGGTACGAGCAGTACTTC.

CDR3 sequence (DNA): TGTGCCGTTGGGACTTCGAAAGAGACCCAGTACTTC. It is translated as CAVGTSKETQYF. The chain has TRBV6-5 and TRBJ2-7; tentative D call: TRBD2 (6 bases). The DNA end lines up better with TRBJ2-5; the J call may be wrong. Per germline, CDR1 MNHEY and CDR2 SVGAGI. The CDR3 is 12 residues long.

The genes are TRBV5-1 and TRBJ2-7; TRBD1 is a possible D gene (6 bases). V was trimmed by 0 bases and J by 3 bases, leaving 13 bases between them. The V gene's germline CDR1 is SGHRS and CDR2 YFSETQ. This CDR3 has 15 residues. CDR3 bases: TGCGCCAGCAGCTTGGCCTTAGGGGGTCGCTACGAGCAGTACTTC. It encodes CASSLALGGRYEQYF.

The chain combines TRBV14 with TRBJ2-6, with 8 positions matching TRBD2. CDR3 length: 18 amino acids. With 4 bases clipped from V and 0 bases from J, the junction kept 8 bases outside the gene matches. Per germline, CDR1 SGHDN and CDR2 FVKESK. Here the CDR3 DNA reads TGTGCCAGCAGCCTGCGCGGGGGGCGCAACTCTGGGGCCAACGTCCTGACTTTC. Its translation: CASSLRGGRNSGANVLTF.

This clone was observed a handful of times. The CDR3 region has the DNA TGTGCCAGCAGCCCCGGAGGGTCCTTAGTAGCTTTCTTT. As protein: CASSPGGSLVAFF. V usage is TRBV14 and J usage is TRBJ1-1; D not resolved. Trimming removed 4 bases at V and 10 bases at J, with 16 bases between. The CDR3 covers 13 residues. Germline values: CDR1 SGHDN, CDR2 FVKESK.

The chain links TRBV29-1 to TRBJ1-5; 9 positions match TRBD1. V shed 6 bases, J shed 0 bases, and the junction held 6 bases outside the gene matches. Per germline, CDR1 SQVTM and CDR2 ANQGSEA. CDR3 length: 15 residues. The CDR3 protein is CSVQGQGGSNQPQHF. CDR3 DNA: TGCAGCGTCCAGGGACAGGGAGGTAGCAATCAGCCCCAGCATTTT.

This clone has a handful of counts. The V call is TRBV29-1, the J call TRBJ2-1; 8 bases are shared with TRBD2. Germline CDR1 SQVTM, CDR2 ANQGSEA. Unmatched junction bases numbered 9, after V lost 4 bases and J lost 4 bases. The CDR3 extends over 15 amino acids. The CDR3 DNA reads as TGCAGCGTTGGAAGAGGCGGGGGGACTTACAATGAGCAGTTCTTC. Protein sequence: CSVGRGGGTYNEQFF.

This rearrangement joins TRBV5-1 to TRBJ1-1, with D possibly TRBD1 on 5 matching bases. The CDR3 is made up of 14 amino acids. V lost 0 bases and J 7 bases, leaving 13 bases between the germline ends. Germline V gene sequence: CDR1 SGHRS, CDR2 YFSETQ. The CDR3 is CASSLGTGDGEAFF. The CDR3 nucleotides read TGCGCCAGCAGCTTGGGAACGGGGGACGGTGAAGCTTTCTTT. Variable domain in full (rest from reference TRBV5-1 and TRBJ1-1): KAGVTQTPRYLIKTRGQQVTLSCSPISGHRSVSWYQQTPGQGLQFLFEYFSETQRNKGNFPGRFSGRQFSNSRSEMNVSTLELGDSALYLCASSLGTGDGEAFFGQGTRLTVV.

The chain employs TRBV6-5 and TRBJ2-3; TRBD2 aligns across 9 bases. The CDR3 runs to 15 residues. From germline, CDR1 is MNHEY and CDR2 SVGAGI. V dropped 1 base and J dropped 4; count of bases not matched to a gene: 3. The CDR3 reads CASSYWAGGADTQYF. CDR3 DNA sequence: TGTGCCAGCAGTTACTGGGCGGGAGGGGCAGATACGCAGTATTTT.

The chain carries TRBV30 and TRBJ2-7, with D possibly being TRBD1 (6 bases). CDR3 length: 14 amino acids. Between the trimmed V and J ends, which lost 4 bases and 1 base, there was a span of 14 bases. CDR1 is GTSNPN, CDR2 SVGIG, per germline (reference sequence). This chain's CDR3 is CAWNTQGPSYEQYF. The CDR3 region has the DNA TGTGCCTGGAATACCCAGGGGCCATCCTACGAGCAGTACTTC.

This clone was found once. The rearrangement uses TRBV6-1 and TRBJ1-4; 8 nucleotides match TRBD1. The germline V gene encodes CDR1 MNHNS and CDR2 SASEGT. With V trimmed by 3 bases and J by 4 bases, 1 base remained unmatched. CDR3 length equals 14 residues. CDR3: CASSEDRDNEKLFF. In nucleotides, the CDR3 is TGTGCCAGCAGTGAGGACAGGGATAATGAAAAACTGTTTTTT.

The V and J genes are TRBV30 and TRBJ2-1; a possible D gene is TRBD2 (5 bases). Deletions cut 2 bases from V and 4 bases from J, with 9 bases between. CDR3 length: 13 amino acids. In germline, CDR1 is GTSNPN, CDR2 SVGIG (reference sequence). CDR3 amino acids: CAWSSGLYNEQFF. Written as DNA, the CDR3 is TGTGCCTGGAGTAGCGGTCTTTACAATGAGCAGTTCTTC.

J is TRBJ2-3 and V is TRBV10-3; 7 positions agree with TRBD2. The CDR3 loop spans 16 amino acids. Trimming removed 6 bases from V and 2 bases from J; junction bases left unmatched: 11. CDR1 is ENHRY, CDR2 SYGVKD, per germline. CDR3 DNA sequence: TGTGCCATCAGCACGGACCTAGCGGCGTACACAGATACGCAGTATTTT. This gives the protein CAISTDLAAYTDTQYF.

Only one count was recorded for this clone. The chain has TRBV30 and TRBJ1-5; D gene unclear. V lost 0 bases and J 7 bases, leaving 7 bases between the germline ends. Germline V CDR1 and CDR2: GTSNPN, SVGIG (reference sequence). This CDR3 has 12 residues. As DNA, the CDR3 is TGTGCCTGGAGTGTACACGTGCAGCCCCAGCATTTT. Protein product: CAWSVHVQPQHF.

The chain employs TRBV5-4 and TRBJ2-5, with 9 bases matching TRBD1. CDR1 and CDR2 from the germline V gene are SGHNT and YYREEE (reference sequence). There are 20 residues in the CDR3. Unmatched junction bases numbered 20, after V lost 0 bases and J lost 5 bases. The chain's CDR3 is CASSLGGLQGAVLFEETQYF. The CDR3 DNA reads as TGTGCCAGCAGCTTGGGGGGGCTACAGGGGGCTGTACTCTTCGAGGAGACCCAGTACTTC.

The rearrangement links TRBV9 to TRBJ2-3, with 10 bases identical to TRBD2. Trimming took 1 base from V and 3 from J; bases not matched to a gene: 5. Germline CDR1 is SGDLS and CDR2 is YYNGEE. This CDR3 comprises 16 residues. For the CDR3, the DNA is TGTGCCAGCAGCGTAACATTAGCGGGAGGAACAGATACGCAGTATTTT. Translation: CASSVTLAGGTDTQYF. The variable domain in full, completed from reference TRBV9 and TRBJ2-3, reads DSGVTQTPKHLITATGQRVTLRCSPRSGDLSVYWYQQSLDQGLQFLIQYYNGEERAKGNILERFSAQQFPDLHSELNLSSLELGDSALYFCASSVTLAGGTDTQYFGPGTRLTVL.

The rearrangement uses TRBV27 and TRBJ1-1, with TRBD1 matching 9 bases. Germline CDR1 MNHEY, CDR2 SMNVEV (reference sequence). With 8 bases clipped from V and 0 bases from J, the junction kept 7 bases outside the gene matches. The CDR3 totals 15 residues. CDR3 coding DNA: TGTGCCAGCCGGTACAGGGGGCGAATGAACACTGAAGCTTTCTTT. Amino acid sequence: CASRYRGRMNTEAFF.

The V and J genes are TRBV29-1 and TRBJ2-7, with 7 nucleotides matching TRBD1. This CDR3 spans 13 amino acids. Per the germline V gene, CDR1 is SQVTM and CDR2 is ANQGSEA. V shed 3 bases and J 9 bases; nucleotides not matched to a gene: 11. The CDR3 DNA is TGCAGCGTTGAGTCGGGACAGACTACGGTGCAGTACTTC. Amino acid sequence: CSVESGQTTVQYF.

The chain uses TRBV30 and TRBJ1-2, with D possibly being TRBD1 (5 bases). Looked up from germline, CDR1 is GTSNPN and CDR2 is SVGIG (reference sequence). The CDR3 spans 15 residues. V was shortened by 1 base and J by 1 base, with 13 bases between the two germline ends. The CDR3 protein is CAWSGKGAINYGYTF. The CDR3 DNA reads TGTGCCTGGAGTGGTAAAGGGGCAATTAACTATGGCTACACCTTC.

The chain links TRBV9 to TRBJ2-3, with 8 bases matching TRBD2. The CDR3 runs 16 residues. Losses at the gene ends were 3 bases for V and 3 bases for J; bases not matched to a gene: 9. Germline V lookup: CDR1 SGDLS, CDR2 YYNGEE. The chain's CDR3 is CASSDRPGRGTDTQYF. Written as DNA, the CDR3 is TGTGCCAGCAGCGATAGACCCGGGAGGGGGACAGATACGCAGTATTTT.

In this sample, this clone turned up a few times. J is TRBJ2-2 and V is TRBV7-6; D might be TRBD1 (5 bases). Germline lookup yields CDR1 SGHVS and CDR2 FNYEAQ. With 3 bases removed from V and 5 bases from J, the gap between germline ends came to 16 bases. The CDR3 length is 16 residues. CDR3 amino acids: CASSFESGQWTGELFF. The CDR3 nucleotides read TGTGCCAGCAGCTTTGAGTCAGGGCAGTGGACCGGGGAGCTGTTTTTT.

Only a few counts were recorded for this clone. The chain recombines TRBV30 with TRBJ1-2, with D unresolved. The CDR3 is made up of 14 amino acids. Germline V gene lookup returns CDR1 GTSNPN and CDR2 SVGIG (reference sequence). Trimming cost V 2 bases and J 2 bases, with 12 bases left between them. The CDR3 DNA reads as TGTGCCTGGAGTCAGGCGAGGGTGAACTATGGCTACACCTTC. This gives the protein CAWSQARVNYGYTF.